This record concerns one TCR beta chain sequence. Which antigen it targets is not known. The input lacks base qualities; no much larger clone sits a single base away. Genomic DNA was isolated from the sorted cells so that the TCRbeta CDR3 region could be sequenced. The immunoSEQ Assay was used for sequencing of TCRbeta CDR3 regions. The immuneACCESS repertoire file appears here via TCRdb, limited to in-frame rearrangements. These files lack a portion of the clones; in checked studies, under half of the deficit traces to unresolved V genes, and the cause of the others is not known. In this sample the table shows roughly 69,000 clones, over 80% of which occur a single time. 3.5% to 5% of the sample is in the top ten clones. The sample is drawn from a study of OX40 agonist ivuxolimab in advanced cancers. Broadly, across the study: The costimulatory receptor OX40 (CD134) was targeted by ivuxolimab, a fully human IgG2 agonistic monoclonal antibody. The purpose of peripheral TCRbeta sequencing was to test whether ivuxolimab changed TCR sequence diversity and led to clonal T-cell expansion. Intravenous ivuxolimab was administered to patients every 2 weeks at six dose levels: 0.01, 0.1, 0.3, 1.5, 3 and 10 mg/kg. The dose-escalation cohort was about 83% male with a mean age of roughly 60 years, ranging from about 23 to 85. Partial responses occurred in three dose-escalation patients, of whom one had hepatocellular carcinoma and two had cutaneous melanoma. The paper covers the monotherapy dose-escalation part of the phase I ivuxolimab trial, which included N of about 56 patients. Prior anti-PD-1, anti-PD-L1 or anti-CTLA-4 therapy was permitted, and 40% of dose-escalation patients had received checkpoint inhibitors. Of the roughly 51 patients in dose escalation, about 20 had hepatocellular carcinoma, around 15 had melanoma, 9 had renal cell carcinoma and 9 had head and neck cancer.

V is cut by 6 bases and J by 7 bases, and the space between the germline ends is 20 bases. Taken from cysteine to phenylalanine, the CDR3 has 15 residues. The entry retains the CDR3 DNA only, 45 bases that are in frame from base 1. CDR1 and CDR2 (SGHNT, YYREEE) derive from the germline V gene (reference sequence). The trial excluded patients who had a history of autoimmune disease or who were on systemic immunosuppression. Peripheral blood for TCR sequencing was collected from all dose cohorts at baseline, on cycle 4 day 1, and on cycle 7 day 1. The samples were taken from a phase I, first-in-human, multicenter, open-label dose-escalation trial of ivuxolimab. Adults with locally advanced or metastatic melanoma, renal cell carcinoma, hepatocellular carcinoma or head and neck squamous cell carcinoma were enrolled in the trial. CD4+ and CD8+ T cells were sorted separately from peripheral blood before TCR sequencing.

The paper as a whole reports these results and caveats: In the 0.1-3.0 mg/kg groups, partial responders had among the lowest normalized peripheral clonal expansion, particularly in CD8+ T cells. After ivuxolimab, CD8+ T cells had more expanded clones than CD4+ T cells on average. At doses of 0.1 to 3.0 mg/kg, clonal expansion of both CD4+ and CD8+ blood T cells was observed from baseline to week 6. The antigen specificity of the clonally expanded peripheral T cells was not determined. Low levels of normalized T-cell clonal expansion were also shown by some nonresponding patients.

Specimen: CD4+ or CD8+ T cells sorted from blood, collected in a trial of the OX40 agonist ivuxolimab. This TCR came from an adult with an advanced solid tumor such as melanoma, head and neck, liver or kidney cancer. Recombination linked TRBV5-4 to TRBJ1-5, with a weak D call of TRBD1 (5 bases match). CDR3 protein: CASKKGQGKGQPQHF. The DNA reads TGTGCCAGCAAAAAGGGGCAGGGAAAGGGACAGCCCCAGCATTTT. With all but the CDR3 taken from the reference TRBV5-4 and TRBJ1-5 genes, the full variable domain is: ETGVTQSPTHLIKTRGQQVTLRCSSQSGHNTVSWYQQALGQGPQFIFQYYREEENGRGNFPPRFSGLQFPNYSSELNVNALELDDSALYLCASKKGQGKGQPQHFGDGTRLSIL.